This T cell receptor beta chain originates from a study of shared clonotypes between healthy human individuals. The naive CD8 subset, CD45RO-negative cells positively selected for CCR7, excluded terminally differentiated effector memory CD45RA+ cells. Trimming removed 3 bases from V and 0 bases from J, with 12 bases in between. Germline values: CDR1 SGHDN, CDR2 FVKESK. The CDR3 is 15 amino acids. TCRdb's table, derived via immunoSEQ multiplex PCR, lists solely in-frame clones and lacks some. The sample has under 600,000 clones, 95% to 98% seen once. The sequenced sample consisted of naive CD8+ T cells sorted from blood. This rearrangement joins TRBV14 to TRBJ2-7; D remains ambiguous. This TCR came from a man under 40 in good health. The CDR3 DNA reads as TGTGCCAGCAGCCAGCTAGGGCCCCTCTCCTACGAGCAGTACTTC. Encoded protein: CASSQLGPLSYEQYF.